This T cell receptor (beta chain) derives from a study of cytomegalovirus exposure and HLA in healthy donors. Study in general: Among the 350 to 500 donors who were genotyped, approximately 76% fell in the genetic ancestry cluster that is associated with self-reported Caucasian donors.

PCR used 60 Vbeta primers and 13 Jbeta primers. Clones were read by immunoSEQ multiplex PCR, and TCRdb kept only the in-frame ones, dropping some. The data contain 150,000 to 180,000 clones, 80% of them singletons. This clone was observed a handful of times. Its cognate antigen is unknown. Study-level results: Despite most TCR sequences being rare, some public TCRs occurred in many donors.

Germline V gene sequence: CDR1 SGHNT, CDR2 YYREEE (reference sequence). The V end was cut by 2 bases, the J end by 5 bases, with 7 bases between. This CDR3 region has 12 residues. The sequenced sample was PBMCs. The rearrangement links TRBV5-4 to TRBJ1-1, with D possibly being TRBD1 (6 bases). This TCR derives from a man aged 25-45 years in good health and CMV-seropositive. CDR3 residues: CASSFRGTEAFF. CDR3 sequence (DNA): TGTGCCAGCAGCTTCAGGGGAACTGAAGCTTTCTTT.